The next 32 T cell receptor beta chains were all read from a single sample in a study of Ad26.COV2.S vaccination and SARS-CoV-2 variants. Measured with immunoSEQ multiplex PCR; TCRdb has only the in-frame clones, and not every one. Altogether hundreds of thousands of clones are present, roughly 90% being singletons, with the ten largest covering less than 15%. Treatment described: about 20 received Ad26.COV2.S at low or high dose, single or two shots; several received placebo; per-sample allocation not given. Samples came from day 63 after the first vaccine or placebo injection. Sample: peripheral blood, taken in a trial of Ad26.COV2.S vaccine versus placebo. Every receptor here comes from a person aged 18-60 years who received the Ad26.COV2.S COVID-19 vaccine or a placebo.

This chain joins TRBV30 and TRBJ2-1, with a possible D match to TRBD1 (6 bases). This CDR3 region has 13 residues. V was cut by 4 bases and J by 5 bases, with 12 bases left in between. Germline CDR1 is GTSNPN and CDR2 is SVGIG (reference sequence). CDR3 in DNA: TGTGCCTGGACCTCGGACAGTCACAATGAGCAGTTCTTC. This encodes CAWTSDSHNEQFF.

V usage is TRBV4-3 and J usage is TRBJ2-5, with 11 bases aligning to TRBD1. Germline V gene sequence: CDR1 LGHNA, CDR2 YSLEER. The V and J ends lost 3 bases and 5 bases, in that order; junction bases with no gene match: 5. CDR3 length equals 15 residues. The CDR3 DNA follows: TGCGCCAGCAGCCACGGCCGGGACAGGGGGGAGACCCAGTACTTC. Translation gives CASSHGRDRGETQYF.

The chain uses TRBV7-6 and TRBJ2-3; D remains ambiguous. The CDR3 length is 12 residues. Germline V gene sequence: CDR1 SGHVS, CDR2 FNYEAQ. V was pared by 4 bases and J by 2 bases, with 4 bases between. DNA of the CDR3: TGTGCCAGCAGCTACTACACAGATACGCAGTATTTT. Its protein is CASSYYTDTQYF.

The chain has TRBV28 and TRBJ1-5; D not resolved. Deletions cut 5 bases from V and 0 bases from J, with 5 bases between. The CDR3 totals 13 residues. The germline gives CDR1 MDHEN, CDR2 SYDVKM. The CDR3, as DNA: TGTGCCAGCAGTCAGAATAGCAATCAGCCCCAGCATTTT. This gives the protein CASSQNSNQPQHF.

The V call is TRBV28, the J call TRBJ1-1; TRBD1 might be the D (5 bases). The CDR3 covers 14 residues. V lost 4 bases and J 0 bases, leaving 9 bases between the germline ends. Germline CDR1 is MDHEN and CDR2 is SYDVKM. CDR3 residues: CASSSGLMNTEAFF. CDR3 sequence (DNA): TGTGCCAGCAGTTCAGGGTTAATGAACACTGAAGCTTTCTTT.

V usage is TRBV7-2 and J usage is TRBJ1-1; TRBD1 is a possible D gene (5 bases). The V and J ends lost 5 bases and 4 bases respectively, with 11 bases between them. The CDR3 is 13 residues long. CDR1 SGHTA and CDR2 FQGNSA come from the germline V gene. The DNA of the CDR3 is TGTGCCAGCAGCCTCAGGGAGGGCACTGAAGCTTTCTTT. Translated: CASSLREGTEAFF.

This clone was detected a few times. This chain joins TRBV19 and TRBJ2-2; TRBD1 is a possible D gene (6 bases). Trimming removed 5 bases from V and 6 bases from J, with 16 bases in between. The CDR3 extends over 15 amino acids. Germline V CDR1 and CDR2: LNHDA, SQIVND (reference sequence). CDR3 DNA sequence: TGTGCCAGTAGTTTCCTCACTGGGGGCGCCGGGGAGCTGTTTTTT. Encoded protein: CASSFLTGGAGELFF.

The chain links TRBV4-3 to TRBJ2-7; tentatively, D is TRBD2 (5 bases). Germline V gene lookup returns CDR1 LGHNA and CDR2 YSLEER. V was clipped by 5 bases and J by 2 bases, with 10 bases between them. The CDR3 totals 13 residues. The CDR3 DNA sequence: TGCGCCAGCAGCGCGGGTCGGGCCTACGAGCAGTACTTC. Amino acids: CASSAGRAYEQYF.

The V gene is TRBV27, the J gene TRBJ2-3; unclear D gene. The CDR3 consists of 16 residues. Trimming stripped 5 bases from V and 1 base from J, with 16 bases between. In germline, CDR1 is MNHEY, CDR2 SMNVEV (reference sequence). The CDR3 protein is CASSLPPEAGTDTQYF. The CDR3 DNA follows: TGTGCCAGCAGTCTCCCCCCAGAGGCGGGCACAGATACGCAGTATTTT.

The gene calls are TRBV6-5 and TRBJ2-7, with 8 bases matching TRBD2. In germline, CDR1 is MNHEY, CDR2 SVGAGI. Germline trimming cut 7 bases from V and 0 bases from J; bases unmatched to any gene: 5. The length of the CDR3 is 14 residues. For the CDR3, the DNA is TGTGCCAGCACCCGCAGCGGGAGCTCCTACGAGCAGTACTTC. Its protein is CASTRSGSSYEQYF.

This rearrangement joins TRBV27 to TRBJ2-3, with 7 nucleotides matching TRBD2. The germline gives CDR1 MNHEY, CDR2 SMNVEV (reference sequence). Germline trimming cut 2 bases from V and 7 bases from J; bases unmatched to any gene: 3. The CDR3 length is 13 residues. The CDR3 DNA sequence: TGTGCCAGCAGTTTAGGGGGGGGAAATACGCAGTATTTT. Translation gives CASSLGGGNTQYF.

This chain uses TRBV4-3 with TRBJ2-7, with 10 bases identical to TRBD2. V was pared by 0 bases and J by 7 bases, with 9 bases of the junction left unmatched. The CDR3 runs to 16 residues. Looked up from germline, CDR1 is LGHNA and CDR2 is YSLEER. The CDR3 loop reads CASSQDGTSESREQYF. CDR3 coding DNA: TGCGCCAGCAGCCAAGATGGGACTAGCGAGTCGAGGGAGCAGTACTTC.

J is TRBJ1-2 and V is TRBV29-1, with 8 nucleotides matching TRBD1. The CDR3 runs 13 residues. CDR1 SQVTM and CDR2 ANQGSEA come from the germline V gene. V gave up 4 bases and J gave up 5 bases; unmatched junction bases: 6. CDR3 region: CSVGWTGRYGYTF. CDR3 DNA: TGCAGCGTTGGTTGGACAGGGAGGTATGGCTACACCTTC.

This clone was recorded once. This rearrangement joins TRBV4-1 to TRBJ2-1; possibly TRBD1 or TRBD2 for D (5 bases each). The CDR3 is made up of 17 amino acids. Trimming cost V 3 bases and J 8 bases, with 23 bases left between them. CDR1 and CDR2 from the germline V gene are MGHRA and YSYEKL. The chain's CDR3 is CASSHDIWGTAGDEQFF. The CDR3 DNA reads as TGCGCCAGCAGCCACGATATCTGGGGGACGGCGGGCGATGAGCAGTTCTTC.

J is TRBJ2-1 and V is TRBV7-9; the D is unclear. Trimming left V 0 bases short and J 2 bases short, with 8 bases between. The CDR3 covers 15 residues. Germline V lookup: CDR1 SEHNR, CDR2 FQNEAQ (reference sequence). The CDR3 region has the DNA TGTGCCAGCAGCTTAGCGGGCCAAGCCTACAATGAGCAGTTCTTC. It is translated as CASSLAGQAYNEQFF.

This rearrangement joins TRBV28 to TRBJ2-7; D remains unclear. The CDR3 length is 12 residues. V was clipped by 2 bases and J by 12 bases, with 14 bases between them. The germline V gene has CDR1 MDHEN and CDR2 SYDVKM. For the CDR3, the DNA is TGTGCCAGCAGTTTAGGGCCCCTGGGTGGGTACTTC. Residues: CASSLGPLGGYF.

The V call is TRBV9, the J call TRBJ1-2, with D possibly TRBD1 on 6 matching bases. Trimming left V 4 bases short and J 3 bases short, with 13 bases between. This CDR3 region has 14 residues. Germline assignment: CDR1 SGDLS and CDR2 YYNGEE. The CDR3 region is CASSSSGQHYGYTF. Here the CDR3 DNA reads TGTGCCAGCAGCTCTTCCGGACAGCACTATGGCTACACCTTC.

The chain joins TRBV4-1 to TRBJ1-5, with 9 positions matching TRBD1. J gave up 7 bases and V 4 bases, and 5 bases lay outside the gene matches. Germline CDR1 is MGHRA and CDR2 is YSYEKL. The CDR3 sequence is 14 residues long. DNA of the CDR3: TGCGCCAGCAGCCGCGGACAGGGGAGGCAGCCCCAGCATTTT. Its translation is CASSRGQGRQPQHF.

The CDR3 DNA sequence: TGTGCCAGCAGCGGGAGTTTTGGCTACACCTTC. Translation gives CASSGSFGYTF. V and J are TRBV2 and TRBJ1-2, with D unresolved. V was pared by 6 bases and J by 7 bases, with 9 bases between. Per germline, CDR1 SNHLY and CDR2 FYNNEI. The CDR3 spans 11 residues.

The CDR3 loop is CASSLARGVTYGYTF. The CDR3, as DNA: TGTGCCAGCAGCTTAGCGAGGGGGGTTACCTATGGCTACACCTTC. This sequence joins TRBV7-2 and TRBJ1-2, with D perhaps TRBD1 (6 bases). The CDR3 extends over 15 amino acids. Trimming removed 0 bases at V and 4 bases at J, with 12 bases between. Germline V lookup: CDR1 SGHTA, CDR2 FQGNSA.

This chain links TRBV3-1 (or the pseudogene TRBV3-2) with TRBJ1-5; D is unclear. This CDR3 contains 16 residues. Germline V CDR1 and CDR2: LGHDT, YNNKEL (reference sequence). The CDR3 nucleotides read TGTGCTCACCTCATCCAGGCCCGACATAGCAATCAGCCCCAGCATTTT. Translating gives CAHLIQARHSNQPQHF.

This clone was seen just once. This chain uses TRBV9 with TRBJ1-1; 9 nucleotides agree with TRBD1. With V trimmed by 0 bases and J by 1 base, 4 bases remained unmatched. Germline CDR1 and CDR2: SGDLS and YYNGEE. The CDR3 totals 16 residues. The CDR3 nucleotides are TGTGCCAGCAGCGTAGCGACAGGGGGGGCGAACACTGAAGCTTTCTTT. This encodes CASSVATGGANTEAFF. Full variable domain (missing parts from reference TRBV9 and TRBJ1-1): DSGVTQTPKHLITATGQRVTLRCSPRSGDLSVYWYQQSLDQGLQFLIQYYNGEERAKGNILERFSAQQFPDLHSELNLSSLELGDSALYFCASSVATGGANTEAFFGQGTRLTVV.

The chain uses TRBV6-2 or TRBV6-3 and TRBJ1-5, with 7 bases aligning to TRBD1. V trimming: 6 bases; J trimming: 5 bases; junction bases outside the gene matches: 4. CDR3 size: 13 residues. In germline, CDR1 is MNHEY, CDR2 SVGEGT. The CDR3 nucleotides are TGTGCCAGCAGCCGGACAGGAGATCAGCCCCAGCATTTT. It codes for CASSRTGDQPQHF.

The chain couples TRBV29-1 to TRBJ2-1; tentative D call: TRBD1 (8 bases). V gave up 7 bases and J gave up 6 bases, with 13 bases separating them. The CDR3 totals 12 residues. Germline V gene sequence: CDR1 SQVTM, CDR2 ANQGSEA. DNA of the CDR3: TGCAGCGCACACAGGGGGGGCAATGAGCAGTTCTTC. As protein: CSAHRGGNEQFF.

The DNA for the CDR3 is TGTGCCAGCAGTCTAACAGGGGAAAATGGCTACACCTTC. It specifies CASSLTGENGYTF. V usage is TRBV2 and J usage is TRBJ1-2; 7 bases match TRBD1. The J segment lost 6 bases and the V segment lost 5 bases, leaving 6 bases of the junction unmatched. Germline CDR1 SNHLY, CDR2 FYNNEI. This CDR3 contains 13 residues.

The chain recombines TRBV27 with TRBJ2-1; D remains unclear. The CDR3 is 12 residues long. The germline CDR1 and CDR2 sequences are MNHEY and SMNVEV (reference sequence). Trimming cost V 2 bases and J 7 bases, with 6 bases left between them. In DNA, the CDR3 is TGTGCCAGCAGTTTAGGAGCGAATGAGCAGTTCTTC. Protein: CASSLGANEQFF.

J is TRBJ1-2 and V is TRBV28; the D gene is possibly TRBD1 (6 bases). The V end lost 6 bases, the J end lost 4 bases, and 15 bases lay between the germline ends. CDR3 length: 14 amino acids. Germline V CDR1 and CDR2: MDHEN, SYDVKM. DNA for the CDR3: TGTGCCAGCAGACCCGGACAGACAATCTATGGCTACACCTTC. It translates to CASRPGQTIYGYTF.

The chain employs TRBV6-5 and TRBJ2-1; no definite D call. This CDR3 spans 13 amino acids. Between the trimmed V and J ends, which lost 6 bases and 3 bases, there was a span of 9 bases. Germline V CDR1 and CDR2: MNHEY, SVGAGI. CDR3 in amino acids: CASRARLYNEQFF. The CDR3 DNA sequence: TGTGCCAGCAGGGCTAGACTCTACAATGAGCAGTTCTTC.

The chain uses TRBV25-1 and TRBJ2-1; 12 bases are shared with TRBD2. CDR3 length: 16 amino acids. The ends lost 6 bases at V and 4 bases at J; junction bases unmatched: 7. Germline V gene sequence: CDR1 MGHDK, CDR2 SYGVNS. CDR3 sequence reads: CASRGDGLAGYNEQFF. The DNA of the CDR3 is TGTGCCAGCAGGGGGGATGGACTAGCGGGATACAATGAGCAGTTCTTC.

The CDR3 coding sequence is TGTGCCAGCAGCGCGGCGGGGGTGGGCTTCTCTGGAAACACCATATATTTT. This sequence encodes CASSAAGVGFSGNTIYF. J is TRBJ1-3 and V is TRBV9; tentative D call: TRBD1 (5 bases). The CDR3 contains 17 residues. V lost 3 bases, J lost 0 bases, and 16 bases lay in between. Germline CDR1 is SGDLS and CDR2 is YYNGEE.

The chain uses TRBV25-1 and TRBJ2-1, with 9 bases lining up with TRBD2. The CDR3 loop spans 17 amino acids. Losses at the gene ends were 4 bases for V and 2 bases for J; bases not matched to a gene: 9. The germline V gene encodes CDR1 MGHDK and CDR2 SYGVNS. The chain's CDR3 is CASSGDSGSLPYNEQFF. The CDR3 DNA reads TGTGCCAGCAGTGGCGATAGCGGGAGTCTCCCCTACAATGAGCAGTTCTTC.

In DNA, the CDR3 is TGTGCCAGCTCACCAGTAGCACAGGTCGACTATGGCTACACCTTC. Protein: CASSPVAQVDYGYTF. The V gene is TRBV18, the J gene TRBJ1-2; TRBD1 is a possible D gene (5 bases). The CDR3 covers 15 residues. Germline V gives CDR1 KGHSH, CDR2 LQKENI. Trimming shortened V by 2 bases and J by 3 bases, and 13 bases separated the two germline ends.